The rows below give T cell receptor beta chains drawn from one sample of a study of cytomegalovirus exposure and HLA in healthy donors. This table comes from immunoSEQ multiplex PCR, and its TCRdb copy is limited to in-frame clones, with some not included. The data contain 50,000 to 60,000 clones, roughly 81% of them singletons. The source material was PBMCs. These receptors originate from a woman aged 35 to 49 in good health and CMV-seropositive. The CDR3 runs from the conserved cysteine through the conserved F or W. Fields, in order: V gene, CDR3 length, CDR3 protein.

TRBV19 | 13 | CASSKAGDTEAFF
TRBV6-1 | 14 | CASSERVLTDTQYF
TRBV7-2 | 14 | CASSFRGAVYEQFF
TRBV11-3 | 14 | CASSLGRVGNTIYF
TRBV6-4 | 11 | CASGQGTEAFF
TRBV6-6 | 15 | CASSPNRGSTDTQYF
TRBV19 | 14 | CASSTGTGAYEQYF
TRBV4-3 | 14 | CASSQASGTDTQYF
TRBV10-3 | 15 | CAISEGGQGNQPQHF
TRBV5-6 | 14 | CASSLGAGVETQYF
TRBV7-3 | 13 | CASSLMANSPLHF
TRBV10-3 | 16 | CAISELGGAANTEAFF
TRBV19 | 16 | CASSPEEGIGYNEQFF
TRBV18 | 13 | CASSADSFYEQYF
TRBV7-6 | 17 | CASSFPTSGGAKHEQFF
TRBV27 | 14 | CASSPRTGGEKLFF
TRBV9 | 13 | CASSASGDTEAFF
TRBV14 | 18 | CASSQHQLRDTRNTEAFF
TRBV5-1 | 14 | CASSYGQGAYEQYF
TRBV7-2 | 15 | CASSFSGGAPNEQFF
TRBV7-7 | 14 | CASSLQGFGETQYF
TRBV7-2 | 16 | CASSLARGQGTDTQYF
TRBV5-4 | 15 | CASSFTGLVEYEQYF
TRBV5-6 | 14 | CASSTQGTPQPQHF
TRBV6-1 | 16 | CASSESQGGGWQPQHF
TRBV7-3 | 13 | CASSLIPQETQYF
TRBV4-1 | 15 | CASSQDETGNYGYTF